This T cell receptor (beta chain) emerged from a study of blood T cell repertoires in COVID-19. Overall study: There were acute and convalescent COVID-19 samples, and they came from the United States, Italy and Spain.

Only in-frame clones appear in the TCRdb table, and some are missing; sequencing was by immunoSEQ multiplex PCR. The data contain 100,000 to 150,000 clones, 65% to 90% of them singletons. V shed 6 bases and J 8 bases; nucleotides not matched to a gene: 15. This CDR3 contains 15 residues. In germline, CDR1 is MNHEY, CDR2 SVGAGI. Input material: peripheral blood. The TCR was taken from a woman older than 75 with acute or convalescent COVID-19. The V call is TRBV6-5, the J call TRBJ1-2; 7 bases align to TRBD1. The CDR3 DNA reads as TGTGCCAGCAGGAAGACAGGGCTAGATGTTTCGGGCTACACCTTC. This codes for CASRKTGLDVSGYTF.